These 23 T cell receptor beta chains share one sample of origin, sequenced in a study of CD8 T cells in ankylosing spondylitis. TCRdb re-derived calls from the 5' RACE reads in MiXCR, one entry per CDR3 protein. The table shows under 300,000 distinct CDR3 sequences, with over 9.5% occurring only once. Sequencing was carried out using blood, either unsorted or a sorted T cell fraction (not recorded which). These receptors all come from a male donor with ankylosing spondylitis or in good health (not recorded which).

Ten or more counts support this clonotype. The chain is built from TRBV5-1 and TRBJ1-3; D ambiguous. This CDR3 region has 16 residues. Germline lookup yields CDR1 SGHRS and CDR2 YFSETQ. V was clipped by 0 bases and J by 2 bases, with 12 bases between them. In DNA, the CDR3 is TGCGCCAGCAGCTTGGAGGCCAGCACAACTGGAAACACCATATATTTT. It is translated as CASSLEASTTGNTIYF.

The chain couples TRBV4-1 to TRBJ2-7; tentative D call: TRBD2 (6 bases). V was trimmed by 0 bases and J by 3 bases, leaving 9 bases between them. The CDR3 has 14 amino acids. Germline V CDR1 and CDR2: MGHRA, YSYEKL. As DNA, the CDR3 is TGCGCCAGCAGCCAAGAAGGAGGGCACTACGAGCAGTACTTC. This encodes CASSQEGGHYEQYF.

This clonotype was observed at least ten times. The rearrangement uses TRBV20-1 and TRBJ2-2; maybe TRBD2 (5 bases). V shed 4 bases and J shed 5 bases, with 11 bases lying between them. Per germline, CDR1 DFQATT and CDR2 SNEGSKA (reference sequence). This CDR3 region has 13 residues. CDR3 region: CSATGRGTGELFF. In DNA, the CDR3 is TGCAGTGCTACAGGACGGGGAACCGGGGAGCTGTTTTTT.

This clonotype was observed a handful of times. The chain employs TRBV30 and TRBJ2-1; a possible D gene is TRBD2 (6 bases). Germline V gene lookup returns CDR1 GTSNPN and CDR2 SVGIG (reference sequence). This CDR3 spans 13 amino acids. Trimming left V 8 bases short and J 1 base short, with 12 bases between. CDR3 sequence reads: CAGGKESYNEQFF. The CDR3 DNA follows: TGTGCCGGGGGGAAGGAGTCCTACAATGAGCAGTTCTTC.

In this sample, this clonotype turned up many times. CDR3 bases: TGCAGTGCGGGACAGGGCAGTGGAAACACCATATATTTT. Translation: CSAGQGSGNTIYF. The chain links TRBV20-1 to TRBJ1-3; TRBD1 matches 9 bases. The CDR3 runs 13 residues. Germline assignment: CDR1 DFQATT and CDR2 SNEGSKA (reference sequence). V trimming: 6 bases; J trimming: 3 bases; junction bases outside the gene matches: 3.

The sample holds many counts of this clonotype. V is TRBV12-3 or TRBV12-4 and J is TRBJ2-3; D is ambiguous. The V end lost 7 bases, the J end lost 6 bases, and 8 bases lay between the germline ends. This CDR3 spans 11 amino acids. The DNA for the CDR3 is TGTGCCAGCACCTTGGGGGATACGCAGTATTTT. Protein sequence: CASTLGDTQYF.

This clonotype showed up many times. The rearrangement links TRBV12-3 or TRBV12-4 to TRBJ2-2; a weak D match, TRBD1 (6 bases). V was shortened by 7 bases and J by 1 base, with 10 bases between the two germline ends. The CDR3 runs 14 residues. CDR3 residues: CASNPGQNTGELFF. CDR3 nucleotide sequence: TGTGCCAGCAATCCGGGACAGAACACCGGGGAGCTGTTTTTT.

The genes are TRBV12-3 or TRBV12-4 and TRBJ2-3; no firm D call. The CDR3 sequence is 15 residues long. V was cut by 3 bases and J by 3 bases, with 13 bases left in between. CDR3 nucleotide sequence: TGTGCCAGCAGTTTCTCAGCCATGCGGACAGATACGCAGTATTTT. Translation gives CASSFSAMRTDTQYF.

This clonotype was picked up many times. The genes are TRBV5-6 and TRBJ1-5; 9 nucleotides agree with TRBD1. CDR3 length: 12 residues. J lost 12 bases, V lost 5 bases, and 6 bases had no gene match. Germline CDR1 reads SGHDT; CDR2 reads YYEEEE. CDR3 in DNA: TGTGCCAGCAGTTTCGGGACAGGGCGCCAGCATTTT. Translating it yields CASSFGTGRQHF.

This clonotype was seen at least ten times. The chain combines TRBV20-1 with TRBJ2-7; TRBD2 is a possible D gene (6 bases). Germline V lookup: CDR1 DFQATT, CDR2 SNEGSKA (reference sequence). The CDR3 is made up of 11 amino acids. Between the trimmed V and J ends, which lost 6 bases and 6 bases, there was a span of 12 bases. CDR3 nucleotides: TGCAGTGCAGACGGAGGGTTCGAGCAGTACTTC. As protein: CSADGGFEQYF.

The table lists this clonotype with many counts. This rearrangement joins TRBV20-1 to TRBJ1-1, with 8 bases matching TRBD1. The CDR3 has 12 amino acids. CDR1 and CDR2 (germline): DFQATT, SNEGSKA (reference sequence). The V gene end was trimmed by 4 bases and the J gene end by 4 bases; junction bases not matched to a gene: 2. CDR3 sequence reads: CSAKQGGTEAFF. CDR3 bases: TGCAGTGCTAAACAGGGGGGCACTGAAGCTTTCTTT.

This clonotype was observed many times. The DNA of the CDR3 is TGCAGTGCTAGAGATCCCGGACGCCCTGAAGCTTTCTTT. It codes for CSARDPGRPEAFF. The rearrangement links TRBV20-1 to TRBJ1-1; D is undetermined. The CDR3 is 13 amino acids. V gave up 0 bases and J gave up 6 bases, with 11 bases separating them. Per the germline V gene, CDR1 is DFQATT and CDR2 is SNEGSKA (reference sequence).

The J gene is TRBJ1-2, the V gene TRBV7-9; D is possibly TRBD1 (5 bases). The germline CDR1 and CDR2 sequences are SEHNR and FQNEAQ (reference sequence). CDR3 size: 17 residues. V dropped 5 bases and J dropped 7 bases, with 26 bases sitting between them. In nucleotides, the CDR3 is TGTGCCAGCAGCCCTCCCTCCTCCGGGACGGACCTGAGTGGCTACACCTTC. Its translation: CASSPPSSGTDLSGYTF.

This clonotype was detected a few times. The genes are TRBV7-2 and TRBJ2-7; a weak D match, TRBD1 (6 bases). This CDR3 comprises 14 residues. With 3 bases removed from V and 2 bases from J, the gap between germline ends came to 11 bases. In germline, CDR1 is SGHTA, CDR2 FQGNSA. Written as DNA, the CDR3 is TGTGCCAGCAGCTTCTCAGGGGACCCCTACGAGCAGTACTTC. It is translated as CASSFSGDPYEQYF.

This clonotype was recorded at least ten times. V gene TRBV4-1 combines with J gene TRBJ1-4; D might be TRBD1 (5 bases). Germline loops: CDR1 MGHRA, CDR2 YSYEKL. The CDR3 loop spans 16 amino acids. The V and J ends lost 1 base and 7 bases respectively, with 16 bases between them. The CDR3 region has the DNA TGCGCCAGCAGCCAAGCGGCGGGGGAGGTGGGTGAAAAACTGTTTTTT. Encoded protein: CASSQAAGEVGEKLFF.

This clonotype has a count of ten or more. V and J are TRBV5-1 and TRBJ2-3, with 8 bases identical to TRBD1. The V and J ends lost 6 bases and 4 bases, in that order; junction bases with no gene match: 10. Germline V lookup: CDR1 SGHRS, CDR2 YFSETQ. The CDR3 has 15 amino acids. CDR3 sequence (DNA): TGCGCCAGCACTTTATCCGGGACAGGCGCAGATACGCAGTATTTT. Amino acid sequence: CASTLSGTGADTQYF. The whole variable domain, remainder taken from reference TRBV5-1 and TRBJ2-3, is KAGVTQTPRYLIKTRGQQVTLSCSPISGHRSVSWYQQTPGQGLQFLFEYFSETQRNKGNFPGRFSGRQFSNSRSEMNVSTLELGDSALYLCASTLSGTGADTQYFGPGTRLTVL.

This clonotype was counted many times. The chain has TRBV2 and TRBJ2-2; TRBD2 agrees at 10 bases. Germline V gene lookup returns CDR1 SNHLY and CDR2 FYNNEI. This CDR3 has 18 residues. The V gene end was trimmed by 9 bases and the J gene end by 0 bases; junction bases not matched to a gene: 13. The CDR3 loop reads CARERVAGGGTNTGELFF. CDR3 sequence (DNA): TGTGCCAGAGAAAGGGTAGCGGGAGGTGGTACGAACACCGGGGAGCTGTTTTTT.

V usage is TRBV12-3 or TRBV12-4 and J usage is TRBJ2-7; 7 nucleotides align to TRBD2. J gave up 1 base and V 4 bases, and 7 bases lay outside the gene matches. The CDR3 sequence is 15 residues long. The CDR3 DNA sequence: TGTGCCAGCAGTTCTTTCTCTAGCGGATCCTACGAGCAGTACTTC. Its translation: CASSSFSSGSYEQYF.

This clonotype was seen ten or more times. V gene TRBV27 combines with J gene TRBJ1-6; the D is unclear. CDR1 is MNHEY and CDR2 is SMNVEV in the germline V gene (reference sequence). This CDR3 has 11 amino acids. Trimming pared 5 bases from V and 14 bases from J, leaving 10 bases between. The CDR3 loop reads CASSPGFSLHF. In DNA form, the CDR3 reads TGTGCCAGCAGTCCGGGTTTCTCCCTCCACTTT.

This clonotype was detected many times. The genes are TRBV19 and TRBJ2-1, with D perhaps TRBD2 (7 bases). Trimming removed 6 bases at V and 2 bases at J, with 14 bases between. The CDR3 runs 15 residues. Germline V gene sequence: CDR1 LNHDA, CDR2 SQIVND (reference sequence). This CDR3 is CASRGGASPYNEQFF. DNA of the CDR3: TGTGCCAGTAGGGGGGGGGCGAGCCCCTACAATGAGCAGTTCTTC.

V is TRBV6-4 and J is TRBJ2-7, with D possibly being TRBD1 (7 bases). The CDR3 has 14 residues. Germline assignment: CDR1 MRHNA and CDR2 SNTAGT. Trimming cost V 7 bases and J 4 bases, with 17 bases left between them. The CDR3 protein is CASIPGQTRYEQYF. The CDR3 DNA reads as TGTGCCAGCATCCCGGGACAGACTAGGTACGAGCAGTACTTC.

This clonotype was detected many times. The chain recombines TRBV7-8 with TRBJ2-7; D may be TRBD1 or TRBD2 (5 bases each). The germline CDR1 and CDR2 sequences are SGHVS and FQNEAQ. The germline V and J ends were trimmed by 4 bases and 5 bases, with 18 bases remaining between them. The CDR3 spans 15 residues. The chain's CDR3 is CASSSLKSGTDEQYF. The DNA of the CDR3 is TGTGCCAGCAGCTCCCTCAAGTCAGGGACGGACGAGCAGTACTTC. Drawing the rest from reference TRBV7-8 and TRBJ2-7, the complete variable domain is GAGVSQSPRYKVAKRGQDVALRCDPISGHVSLFWYQQALGQGPEFLTYFQNEAQLDKSGLPSDRFFAERPEGSVSTLKIQRTQQEDSAVYLCASSSLKSGTDEQYFGPGTRLTVT.

This clonotype has at least ten counts. The rearrangement uses TRBV10-3 and TRBJ2-1; the match to TRBD2 covers 12 bases. CDR1 is ENHRY, CDR2 SYGVKD, per germline. V was pared by 10 bases and J by 8 bases, with 18 bases of the junction left unmatched. The CDR3 runs to 17 residues. The CDR3 bases are TGTGCCACCAGGGCTAGCGGGAGGGCCTTAATATTCGATGAGCAGTTCTTC. Translation: CATRASGRALIFDEQFF.